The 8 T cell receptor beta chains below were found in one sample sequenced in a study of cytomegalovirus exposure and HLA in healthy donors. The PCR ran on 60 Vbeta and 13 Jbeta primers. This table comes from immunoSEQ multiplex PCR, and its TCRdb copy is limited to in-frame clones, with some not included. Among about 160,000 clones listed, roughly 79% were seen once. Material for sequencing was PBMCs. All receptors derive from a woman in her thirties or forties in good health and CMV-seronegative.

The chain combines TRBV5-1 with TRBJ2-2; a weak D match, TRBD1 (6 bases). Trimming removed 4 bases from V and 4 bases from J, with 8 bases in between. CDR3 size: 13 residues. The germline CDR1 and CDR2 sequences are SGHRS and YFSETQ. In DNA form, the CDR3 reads TGCGCCAGCAGCGTGGGGGCCACCGGGGAGCTGTTTTTT. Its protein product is CASSVGATGELFF.

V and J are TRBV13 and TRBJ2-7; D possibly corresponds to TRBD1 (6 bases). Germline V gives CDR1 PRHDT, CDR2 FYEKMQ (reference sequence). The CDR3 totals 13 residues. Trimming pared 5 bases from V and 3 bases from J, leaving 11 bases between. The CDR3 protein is CASSQDSDYEQYF. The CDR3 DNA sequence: TGTGCCAGCAGCCAGGACAGCGACTACGAGCAGTACTTC.

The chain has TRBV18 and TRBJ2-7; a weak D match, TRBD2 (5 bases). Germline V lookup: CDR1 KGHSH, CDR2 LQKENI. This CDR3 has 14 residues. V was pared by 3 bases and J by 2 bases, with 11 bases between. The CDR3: CASSPGRPAYEQYF. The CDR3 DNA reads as TGTGCCAGCTCACCGGGGAGACCAGCCTACGAGCAGTACTTC.

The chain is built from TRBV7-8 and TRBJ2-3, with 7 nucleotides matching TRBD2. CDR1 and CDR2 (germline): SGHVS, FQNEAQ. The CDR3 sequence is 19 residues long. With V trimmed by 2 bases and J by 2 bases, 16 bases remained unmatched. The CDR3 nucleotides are TGTGCCAGCAGCTTATTTACGGGAGGCCCCTCTATCCACACAGATACGCAGTATTTT. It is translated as CASSLFTGGPSIHTDTQYF.

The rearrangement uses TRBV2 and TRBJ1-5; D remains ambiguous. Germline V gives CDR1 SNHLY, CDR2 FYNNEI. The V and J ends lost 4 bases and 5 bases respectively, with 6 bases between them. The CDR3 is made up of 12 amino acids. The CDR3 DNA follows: TGTGCCAGCAGTGCCACAGATCAGCCCCAGCATTTT. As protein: CASSATDQPQHF.

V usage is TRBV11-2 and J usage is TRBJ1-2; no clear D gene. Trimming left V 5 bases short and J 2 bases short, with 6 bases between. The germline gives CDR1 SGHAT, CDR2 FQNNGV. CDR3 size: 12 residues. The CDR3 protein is CASSQRNYGYTF. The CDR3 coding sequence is TGTGCCAGCAGCCAACGGAACTATGGCTACACCTTC.

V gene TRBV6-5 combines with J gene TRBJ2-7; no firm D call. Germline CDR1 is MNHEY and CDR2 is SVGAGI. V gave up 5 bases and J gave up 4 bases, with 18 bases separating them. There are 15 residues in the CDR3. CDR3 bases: TGTGCCAGCAGTAGATCCCCCCGAGAGGCTTACGAGCAGTACTTC. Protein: CASSRSPREAYEQYF.

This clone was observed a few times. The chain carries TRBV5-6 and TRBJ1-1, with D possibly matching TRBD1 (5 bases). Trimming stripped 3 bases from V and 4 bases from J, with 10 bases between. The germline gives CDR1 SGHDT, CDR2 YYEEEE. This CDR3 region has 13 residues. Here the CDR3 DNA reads TGTGCCAGCAGCTACTACCAGGGCACTGAAGCTTTCTTT. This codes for CASSYYQGTEAFF. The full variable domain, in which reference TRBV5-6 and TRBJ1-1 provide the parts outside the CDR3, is DAGVTQSPTHLIKTRGQQVTLRCSPKSGHDTVSWYQQALGQGPQFIFQYYEEEERQRGNFPDRFSGHQFPNYSSELNVNALLLGDSALYLCASSYYQGTEAFFGQGTRLTVV.